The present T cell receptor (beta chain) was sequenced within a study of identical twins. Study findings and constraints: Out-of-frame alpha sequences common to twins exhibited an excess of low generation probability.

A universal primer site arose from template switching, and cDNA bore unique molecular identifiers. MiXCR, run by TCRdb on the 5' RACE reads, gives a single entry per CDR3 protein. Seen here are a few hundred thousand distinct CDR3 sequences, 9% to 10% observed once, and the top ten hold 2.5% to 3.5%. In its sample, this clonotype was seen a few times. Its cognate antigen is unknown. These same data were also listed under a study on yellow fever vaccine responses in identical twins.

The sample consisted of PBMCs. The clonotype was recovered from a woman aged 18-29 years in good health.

The CDR3 DNA follows: TGTGCCAGCAGCCTGGGGGGTTCCGGCTATGGCTACACCTTC. Its protein is CASSLGGSGYGYTF. This chain connects TRBV5-5 to TRBJ1-2; D possibly corresponds to TRBD1 (5 bases). The germline CDR1 and CDR2 sequences are SGHKS and YYEKEE (reference sequence). Trimming removed 4 bases from V and 4 bases from J, with 14 bases in between. The CDR3 loop spans 14 amino acids.